Here is one TCR beta chain with its context. The length of the CDR3 is 12 residues. Looked up from germline, CDR1 is LNHNV and CDR2 is YYDKDF (reference sequence). Trimming removed 3 bases at V and 16 bases at J, with 16 bases between. This sample stems from a study of cytotoxic CD8 clonotypes in ibrutinib-treated CLL. Some clones are missing from TCRdb's copy, which holds only in-frame ones; the method was immunoSEQ multiplex PCR. Counted here are about 120,000 clones, approximately 56% occurring once; the ten biggest clones make up 35% to 40%. The sample was PBMCs, taken after 24 months of ibrutinib treatment. The gene calls are TRBV15 and TRBJ1-5, with a weak D call TRBD1 (5 bases). This receptor was taken from a human donor with chronic lymphocytic leukemia. CDR3 protein: CATSSRAQGPHF. CDR3 bases: TGTGCCACCAGCAGCCGTGCCCAGGGACCCCATTTT.